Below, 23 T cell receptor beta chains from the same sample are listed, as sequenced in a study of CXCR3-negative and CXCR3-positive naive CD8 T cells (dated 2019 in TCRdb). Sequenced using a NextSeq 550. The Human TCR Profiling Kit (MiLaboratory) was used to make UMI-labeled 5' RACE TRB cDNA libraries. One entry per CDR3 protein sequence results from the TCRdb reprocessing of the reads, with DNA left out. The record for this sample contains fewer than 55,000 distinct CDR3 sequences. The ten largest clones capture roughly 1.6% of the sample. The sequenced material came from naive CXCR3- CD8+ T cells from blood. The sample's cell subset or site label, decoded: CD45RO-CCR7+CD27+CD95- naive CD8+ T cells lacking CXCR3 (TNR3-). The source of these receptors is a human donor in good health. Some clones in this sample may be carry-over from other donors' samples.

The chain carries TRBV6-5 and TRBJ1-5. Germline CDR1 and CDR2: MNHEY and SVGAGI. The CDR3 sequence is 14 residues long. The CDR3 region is CASSLSMGNQPQHF.

CDR3 loop: CASSPPEDPETQYF. The chain combines TRBV18 with TRBJ2-5. The CDR3 has 14 amino acids. Per the germline V gene, CDR1 is KGHSH and CDR2 is LQKENI.

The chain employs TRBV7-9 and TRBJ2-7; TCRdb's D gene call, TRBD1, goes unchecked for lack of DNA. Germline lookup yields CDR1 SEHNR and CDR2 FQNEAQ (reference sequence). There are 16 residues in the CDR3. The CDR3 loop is CASSLALGTGGPEQYF.

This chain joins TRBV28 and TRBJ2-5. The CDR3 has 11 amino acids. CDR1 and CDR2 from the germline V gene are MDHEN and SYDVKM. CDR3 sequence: CASRGQETQYF.

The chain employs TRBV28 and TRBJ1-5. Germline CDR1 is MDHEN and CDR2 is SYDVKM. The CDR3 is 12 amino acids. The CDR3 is CASSSEGQPQHF.

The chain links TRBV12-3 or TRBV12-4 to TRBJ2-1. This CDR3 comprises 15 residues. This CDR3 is CASSLGGLPTNEQFF.

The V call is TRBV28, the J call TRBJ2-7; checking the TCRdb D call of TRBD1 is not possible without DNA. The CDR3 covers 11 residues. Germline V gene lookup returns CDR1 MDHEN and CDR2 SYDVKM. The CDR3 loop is CAPLRVGEQYF.

CDR3 sequence reads: CASSTRLASSTDTQYF. This chain uses TRBV27 with TRBJ2-3; TCRdb selects TRBD2, and the lack of DNA leaves this call unchecked. The CDR3 length is 16 residues. Germline CDR1 is MNHEY and CDR2 is SMNVEV (reference sequence).

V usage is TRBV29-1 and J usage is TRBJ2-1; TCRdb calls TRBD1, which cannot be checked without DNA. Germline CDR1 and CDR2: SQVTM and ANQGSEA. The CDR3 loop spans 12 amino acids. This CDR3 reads CSGTGGGDEQFF.

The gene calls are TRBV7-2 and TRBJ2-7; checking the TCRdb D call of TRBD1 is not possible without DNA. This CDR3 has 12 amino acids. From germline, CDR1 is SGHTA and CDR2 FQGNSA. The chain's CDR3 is CASTHRAGEQYF.

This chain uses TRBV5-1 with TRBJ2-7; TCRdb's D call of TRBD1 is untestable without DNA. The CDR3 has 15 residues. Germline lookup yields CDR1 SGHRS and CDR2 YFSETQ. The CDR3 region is CASSWTGQGANEQYF.

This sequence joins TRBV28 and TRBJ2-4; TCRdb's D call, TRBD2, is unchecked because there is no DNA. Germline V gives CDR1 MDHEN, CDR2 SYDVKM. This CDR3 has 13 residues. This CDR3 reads CASSLGVAGVQYF.

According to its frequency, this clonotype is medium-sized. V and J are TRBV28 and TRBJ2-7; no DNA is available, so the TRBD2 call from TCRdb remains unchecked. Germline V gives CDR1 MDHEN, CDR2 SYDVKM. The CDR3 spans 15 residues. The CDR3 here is CASRFLRDPFYEQYF.

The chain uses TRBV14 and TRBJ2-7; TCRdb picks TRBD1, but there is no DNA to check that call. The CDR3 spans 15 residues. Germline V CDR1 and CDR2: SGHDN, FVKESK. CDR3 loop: CASSRERGPSYEQYF.

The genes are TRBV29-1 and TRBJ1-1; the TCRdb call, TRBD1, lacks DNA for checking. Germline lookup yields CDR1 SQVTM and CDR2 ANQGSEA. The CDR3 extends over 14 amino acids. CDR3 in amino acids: CSVDGGSLNTEAFF.

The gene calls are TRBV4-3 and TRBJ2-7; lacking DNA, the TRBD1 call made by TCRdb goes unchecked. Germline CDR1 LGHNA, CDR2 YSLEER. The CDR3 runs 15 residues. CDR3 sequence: CASSQGTGSSYEQYF.

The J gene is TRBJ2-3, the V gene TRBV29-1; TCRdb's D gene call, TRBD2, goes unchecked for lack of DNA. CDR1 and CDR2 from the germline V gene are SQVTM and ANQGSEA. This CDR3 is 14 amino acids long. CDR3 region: CSVEGALSTDTQYF.

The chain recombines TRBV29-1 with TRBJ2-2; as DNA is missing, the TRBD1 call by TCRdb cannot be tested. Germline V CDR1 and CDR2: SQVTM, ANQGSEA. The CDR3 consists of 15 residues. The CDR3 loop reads CSVEGSDTNTGELFF.

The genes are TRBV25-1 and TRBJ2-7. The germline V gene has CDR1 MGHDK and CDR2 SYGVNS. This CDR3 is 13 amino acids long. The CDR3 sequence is CASSDGRNYEQYF.

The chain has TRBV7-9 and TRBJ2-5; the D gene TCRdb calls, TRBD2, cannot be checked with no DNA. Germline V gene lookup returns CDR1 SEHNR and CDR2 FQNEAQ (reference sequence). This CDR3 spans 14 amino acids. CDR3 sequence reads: CASSLRDFQETQYF.

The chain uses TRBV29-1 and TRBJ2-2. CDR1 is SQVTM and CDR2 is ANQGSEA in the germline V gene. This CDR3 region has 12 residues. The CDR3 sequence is CSVDSDTGELFF.

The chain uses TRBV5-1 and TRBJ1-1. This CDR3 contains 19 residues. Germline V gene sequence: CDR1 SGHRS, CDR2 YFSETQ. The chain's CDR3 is CASSLAGGSSSTMNTEAFF.

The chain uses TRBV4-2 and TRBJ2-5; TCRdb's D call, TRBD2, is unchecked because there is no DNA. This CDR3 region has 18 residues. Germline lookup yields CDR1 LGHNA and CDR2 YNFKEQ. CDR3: CASSQTAGRTSGKETQYF.